These 27 T cell receptor beta chains were all obtained from the same sample, sequenced in a study of T cell changes during pregnancy in multiple sclerosis. Generated by immunoSEQ multiplex PCR, the TCRdb table keeps only in-frame clones and is missing some. This table holds about 53,000 clones, more than 75% found once. Sequencing used CD8+ T cells from peripheral blood mononuclear cells, obtained before pregnancy. All receptors derive from a female donor with multiple sclerosis, enrolled in a pregnancy study.

V usage is TRBV9 and J usage is TRBJ2-6; D perhaps matches TRBD2 (5 bases). This CDR3 spans 19 amino acids. Trimming left V 3 bases short and J 0 bases short, with 19 bases between. CDR1 is SGDLS and CDR2 is YYNGEE in the germline V gene. CDR3 bases: TGTGCCAGCAGCGCGCCCTTGCACGGGGAGAGCTCTGGGGCCAACGTCCTGACTTTC. Its translation is CASSAPLHGESSGANVLTF.

This rearrangement joins TRBV2 to TRBJ1-4; 8 bases are a match to TRBD1. This CDR3 contains 13 residues. J was trimmed by 8 bases and V by 8 bases; bases with no gene match: 7. Germline V CDR1 and CDR2: SNHLY, FYNNEI. The CDR3 sequence: CASSDRVGEKLFF. The CDR3 DNA reads TGTGCCAGCTCGGACAGGGTAGGGGAAAAACTGTTTTTT.

The chain has TRBV7-4 and TRBJ1-1; D unresolved. Trimming pared 2 bases from V and 3 bases from J, leaving 7 bases between. The CDR3 spans 13 residues. Germline V gives CDR1 SGHVT, CDR2 SQSDAQ. CDR3 in amino acids: CASSLNRDTEAFF. The CDR3 DNA reads TGTGCCAGCAGCTTAAACCGGGACACTGAAGCTTTCTTT.

This sequence joins TRBV19 and TRBJ1-1; D is unresolved. The germline CDR1 and CDR2 sequences are LNHDA and SQIVND (reference sequence). The V end lost 6 bases, the J end lost 1 base, and 6 bases lay between the germline ends. The CDR3 is 12 amino acids. The CDR3 nucleotides read TGTGCCAGTAGGACGGGGAACACTGAAGCTTTCTTT. Translated: CASRTGNTEAFF.

V and J are TRBV9 and TRBJ2-7; possibly TRBD1 for D (6 bases). Germline V gene lookup returns CDR1 SGDLS and CDR2 YYNGEE. The CDR3 has 14 residues. Trimming stripped 0 bases from V and 1 base from J, with 8 bases between. The CDR3: CASSVAQGSYEQYF. The CDR3 DNA reads TGTGCCAGCAGCGTAGCTCAGGGGTCCTACGAGCAGTACTTC.

This chain connects TRBV6-6 to TRBJ2-3, with 12 bases lining up with TRBD2. The CDR3 spans 15 residues. With V trimmed by 7 bases and J by 7 bases, 9 bases remained unmatched. Germline CDR1 reads MNHNY; CDR2 reads SVGAGI (reference sequence). CDR3 protein: CASIVLAGGPNTQYF. CDR3 coding DNA: TGTGCCAGCATTGTCCTAGCGGGGGGGCCGAATACGCAGTATTTT.

This clone came up once. Here the CDR3 DNA reads TGTGCCAGCAGCTTATACCCAGTTTCAGCCTACGAGCAGTACTTC. Its translation: CASSLYPVSAYEQYF. The J gene is TRBJ2-7, the V gene TRBV7-3; no firm D call. CDR3 length: 15 residues. Germline V lookup: CDR1 SGHTA, CDR2 FQGTGA. V shed 2 bases and J shed 2 bases, with 13 bases lying between them. The full variable domain, with the rest looked up from reference TRBV7-3 and TRBJ2-7, is GAGVSQTPSNKVTEKGKYVELRCDPISGHTALYWYRQSLGQGPEFLIYFQGTGAADDSGLPNDRFFAVRPEGSVSTLKIQRTERGDSAVYLCASSLYPVSAYEQYFGPGTRLTVT.

This clone showed up just once. CDR3 in amino acids: CASYGQGGQPQHF. The CDR3 region has the DNA TGTGCCAGCTACGGGCAGGGGGGCCAGCCCCAGCATTTT. The chain links TRBV6-6 to TRBJ1-5, with 7 bases matching TRBD1. Unmatched junction bases numbered 8, after V lost 8 bases and J lost 7 bases. Germline CDR1 reads MNHNY; CDR2 reads SVGAGI (reference sequence). This CDR3 is built from 13 residues.

The chain combines TRBV10-3 with TRBJ2-7; TRBD1 aligns across 8 bases. The CDR3 has 15 amino acids. With V trimmed by 10 bases and J by 5 bases, 16 bases remained unmatched. Germline V gives CDR1 ENHRY, CDR2 SYGVKD. The CDR3 bases are TGTGCCACCCGCGGACGTCAGGGGGCTAGAGACGAGCAGTACTTC. Translated: CATRGRQGARDEQYF.

This chain links TRBV28 with TRBJ1-2; 8 nucleotides match TRBD1. With V trimmed by 6 bases and J by 7 bases, 4 bases remained unmatched. Germline CDR1 MDHEN, CDR2 SYDVKM. This CDR3 region has 12 residues. The CDR3 DNA reads TGTGCCAGCAGCGACAGGGGTGTTGGCTACACCTTC. It specifies CASSDRGVGYTF.

The chain employs TRBV19 and TRBJ1-1, with 9 bases lining up with TRBD1. This CDR3 comprises 14 residues. J was trimmed by 6 bases and V by 3 bases; bases with no gene match: 5. Germline values: CDR1 LNHDA, CDR2 SQIVND (reference sequence). The CDR3: CASSIDRDRAEAFF. The CDR3 coding sequence is TGTGCCAGTAGTATTGATAGGGACAGGGCTGAAGCTTTCTTT.

The rearrangement links TRBV5-5 to TRBJ2-4, with D possibly TRBD2 on 5 matching bases. This CDR3 is 15 amino acids long. Trimming pared 4 bases from V and 3 bases from J, leaving 14 bases between. The germline V gene has CDR1 SGHKS and CDR2 YYEKEE (reference sequence). The CDR3 spells CASSLTVTIKNIQYF. DNA for the CDR3: TGTGCCAGCAGCCTCACAGTGACTATCAAAAACATTCAGTACTTC.

The chain uses TRBV7-2 and TRBJ2-1; 10 positions match TRBD2. CDR1 is SGHTA, CDR2 FQGNSA, per germline. The CDR3 spans 18 residues. With 5 bases clipped from V and 4 bases from J, the junction kept 14 bases outside the gene matches. The CDR3 spells CASSILAGALRTYNEQFF. The CDR3 bases are TGTGCCAGCAGCATTCTAGCGGGGGCCCTTCGAACGTACAATGAGCAGTTCTTC.

This chain links TRBV29-1 with TRBJ2-1; 10 nucleotides line up with TRBD2. V shed 7 bases, J shed 4 bases, and the junction held 4 bases outside the gene matches. The CDR3 is 13 residues long. CDR1 and CDR2 (germline): SQVTM, ANQGSEA. The CDR3 here is CSGGLAEYNEQFF. CDR3 DNA sequence: TGCAGCGGCGGACTAGCGGAATACAATGAGCAGTTCTTC.

The rearrangement joins TRBV1 to TRBJ2-4; no check of the table's D call, TRBD1, against the DNA was made. TRBV1 is reported as a pseudogene. The CDR3 covers 20 residues. CDR3 residues: CTSSQDQIIWGLIAKNIQYF. The CDR3 bases are TGCACCAGCAGCCAAGACCAGATTATATGGGGGCTCATAGCCAAAAACATTCAGTACTTC.

This clone appeared a single time. CDR3 sequence: CASSQDPASGTDTQYF. CDR3 DNA: TGTGCCAGCAGCCAAGACCCCGCGAGCGGCACAGATACGCAGTATTTT. The rearrangement links TRBV4-2 to TRBJ2-3; D call uncertain. Trimming took 0 bases from V and 1 from J, leaving 11 bases between them. CDR1 is LGHNA and CDR2 is YNFKEQ in the germline V gene. The CDR3 consists of 16 residues.

The genes are TRBV6-5 and TRBJ2-3, with 10 bases fitting TRBD2. The CDR3 is made up of 15 amino acids. V lost 5 bases and J lost 2; bases outside the gene matches: 4. The germline gives CDR1 MNHEY, CDR2 SVGAGI. CDR3 amino acids: CASSPSGGITDTQYF. CDR3 bases: TGTGCCAGCAGTCCTAGCGGGGGAATCACAGATACGCAGTATTTT.

This sequence joins TRBV4-3 and TRBJ2-3; TRBD1 aligns across 11 bases. With V trimmed by 4 bases and J by 4 bases, 4 bases remained unmatched. Looked up from germline, CDR1 is LGHNA and CDR2 is YSLEER. The CDR3 totals 15 residues. The CDR3 DNA is TGCGCCAGCAGCCCCGGACAGGGGGCTGCAGATACGCAGTATTTT. Protein: CASSPGQGAADTQYF.

About this clone itself: The same CDR3 can be traced to other DNA sequences in this sample. The chain combines TRBV19 with TRBJ2-1; 8 nucleotides line up with TRBD2. J gave up 0 bases and V 3 bases, and 1 base lay outside the gene matches. This CDR3 spans 15 amino acids. Germline lookup yields CDR1 LNHDA and CDR2 SQIVND (reference sequence). This chain's CDR3 is CASSIGGGSYNEQFF. Here the CDR3 DNA reads TGTGCCAGTAGTATCGGGGGGGGCTCCTACAATGAGCAGTTCTTC.

The rearrangement uses TRBV10-3 and TRBJ1-2; TRBD1 is a possible D gene (5 bases). Germline CDR1 and CDR2: ENHRY and SYGVKD. This CDR3 has 14 residues. V was cut by 0 bases and J by 3 bases, with 8 bases left in between. CDR3 amino acids: CAISESTTDYGYTF. DNA of the CDR3: TGTGCCATCAGTGAGTCTACGACAGACTATGGCTACACCTTC.

The chain is built from TRBV4-3 and TRBJ2-1; D might be TRBD2 (7 bases). Germline V gives CDR1 LGHNA, CDR2 YSLEER. This CDR3 spans 15 amino acids. The ends were cut back, 2 bases at V and 6 bases at J, with 14 bases in the middle. CDR3 nucleotide sequence: TGCGCCAGCAGCCAATGGGGGGGCCGTGGCAATGAGCAGTTCTTC. It encodes CASSQWGGRGNEQFF.

This chain joins TRBV10-3 and TRBJ2-1, with 8 positions matching TRBD2. Germline CDR1 and CDR2: ENHRY and SYGVKD. This CDR3 is built from 13 residues. Trimming cost V 7 bases and J 9 bases; bases outside gene matches: 8. The CDR3 coding sequence is TGTGCCATCAATGACGGGGGGGACGGTGAGCAGTTCTTC. The encoded protein is CAINDGGDGEQFF.

The V and J genes are TRBV11-2 and TRBJ2-7, with a weak D call TRBD1 (5 bases). This CDR3 has 14 residues. V was trimmed by 1 base and J by 2 bases, leaving 9 bases between them. CDR1 and CDR2 (germline): SGHAT, FQNNGV. CDR3 coding DNA: TGTGCCAGCAGCTTAGGACAGTTTCCCTACGAGCAGTACTTC. Translated: CASSLGQFPYEQYF.

The rearrangement joins TRBV5-6 to TRBJ1-2; D possibly corresponds to TRBD1 (6 bases). Per germline, CDR1 SGHDT and CDR2 YYEEEE. Trimming removed 0 bases at V and 6 bases at J, with 15 bases between. The CDR3 has 15 residues. CDR3 region: CASSLGFRGGDGYTF. In nucleotides, the CDR3 is TGTGCCAGCAGCTTGGGTTTCAGGGGTGGGGATGGCTACACCTTC.

The J gene is TRBJ2-1, the V gene TRBV9, with 10 bases lining up with TRBD2. V was clipped by 4 bases and J by 4 bases; unmatched bases: 5. The CDR3 extends over 15 amino acids. CDR1 is SGDLS and CDR2 is YYNGEE in the germline V gene. The CDR3 is CASSLSGGEYNEQFF. CDR3 in DNA: TGTGCCAGCAGCCTGAGCGGGGGGGAATACAATGAGCAGTTCTTC.

The rearrangement uses TRBV4-3 and TRBJ2-7; 9 nucleotides align to TRBD1. Germline CDR1 is LGHNA and CDR2 is YSLEER. This CDR3 has 15 amino acids. Losses at the gene ends were 1 base for V and 1 base for J; bases not matched to a gene: 2. The CDR3 DNA reads TGCGCCAGCAGCCAAGGACAGGGGGAATCCTACGAGCAGTACTTC. This gives the protein CASSQGQGESYEQYF.

The chain couples TRBV7-2 to TRBJ2-3; TRBD2 matches 8 bases. CDR1 SGHTA and CDR2 FQGNSA come from the germline V gene. The CDR3 is 16 amino acids. The V and J ends lost 1 base and 1 base, in that order; junction bases with no gene match: 4. CDR3 residues: CASSLDPTSGTDTQYF. The CDR3 DNA sequence: TGTGCCAGCAGCTTAGACCCGACTAGCGGCACAGATACGCAGTATTTT.